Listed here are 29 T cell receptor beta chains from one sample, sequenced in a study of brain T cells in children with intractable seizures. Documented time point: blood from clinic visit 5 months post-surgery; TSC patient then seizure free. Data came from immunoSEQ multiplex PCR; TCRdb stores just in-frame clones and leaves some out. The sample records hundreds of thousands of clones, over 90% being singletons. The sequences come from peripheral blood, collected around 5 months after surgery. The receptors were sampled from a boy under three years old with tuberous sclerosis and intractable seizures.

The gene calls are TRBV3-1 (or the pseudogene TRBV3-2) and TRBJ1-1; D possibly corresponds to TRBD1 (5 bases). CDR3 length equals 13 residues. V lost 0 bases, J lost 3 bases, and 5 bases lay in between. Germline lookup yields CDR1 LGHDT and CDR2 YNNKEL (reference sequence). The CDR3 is CASSQDRDTEAFF. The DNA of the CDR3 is TGTGCCAGCAGCCAAGACAGGGACACTGAAGCTTTCTTT.

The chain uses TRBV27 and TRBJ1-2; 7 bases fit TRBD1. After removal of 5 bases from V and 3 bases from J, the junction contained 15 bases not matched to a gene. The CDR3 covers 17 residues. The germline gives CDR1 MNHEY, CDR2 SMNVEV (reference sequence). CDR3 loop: CASSRYSGGWHDYGYTF. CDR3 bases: TGTGCCAGCAGTAGATATTCAGGGGGATGGCATGACTATGGCTACACCTTC.

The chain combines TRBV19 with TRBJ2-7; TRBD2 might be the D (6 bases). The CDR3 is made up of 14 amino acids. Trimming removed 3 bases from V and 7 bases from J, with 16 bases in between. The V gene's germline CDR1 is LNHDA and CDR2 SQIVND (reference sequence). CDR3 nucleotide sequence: TGTGCCAGTAGTATCAGGAATACCGGAGGGGAGCAGTACTTC. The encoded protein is CASSIRNTGGEQYF.

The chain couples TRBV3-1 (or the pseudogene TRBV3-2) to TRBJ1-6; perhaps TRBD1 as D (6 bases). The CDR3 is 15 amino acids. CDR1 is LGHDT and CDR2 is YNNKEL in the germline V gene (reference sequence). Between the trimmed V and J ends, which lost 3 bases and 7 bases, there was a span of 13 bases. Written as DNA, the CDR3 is TGTGCCAGCAGCCACTCTCCGGGGGCAAATTCACCCCTCCACTTT. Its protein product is CASSHSPGANSPLHF.

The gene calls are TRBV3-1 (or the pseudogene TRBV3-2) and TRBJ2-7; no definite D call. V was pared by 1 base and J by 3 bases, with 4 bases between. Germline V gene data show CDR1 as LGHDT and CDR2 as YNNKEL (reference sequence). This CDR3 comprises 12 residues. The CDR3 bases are TGTGCCAGCAGCCAAGCCGACTACGAGCAGTACTTC. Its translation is CASSQADYEQYF.

The CDR3 DNA follows: TGTGCCAGTAGAGACCGGACAGGGGAGAACTATGGCTACACCTTC. It codes for CASRDRTGENYGYTF. V and J are TRBV19 and TRBJ1-2, with 9 bases fitting TRBD1. J was trimmed by 2 bases and V by 6 bases; bases with no gene match: 7. CDR1 LNHDA and CDR2 SQIVND come from the germline V gene (reference sequence). The CDR3 covers 15 residues.

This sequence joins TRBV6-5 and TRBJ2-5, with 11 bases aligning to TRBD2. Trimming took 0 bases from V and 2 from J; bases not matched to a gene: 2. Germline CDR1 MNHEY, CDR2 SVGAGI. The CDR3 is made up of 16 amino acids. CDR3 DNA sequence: TGTGCCAGCAGTTACTCGACTAGCGGGGCACAAGAGACCCAGTACTTC. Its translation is CASSYSTSGAQETQYF.

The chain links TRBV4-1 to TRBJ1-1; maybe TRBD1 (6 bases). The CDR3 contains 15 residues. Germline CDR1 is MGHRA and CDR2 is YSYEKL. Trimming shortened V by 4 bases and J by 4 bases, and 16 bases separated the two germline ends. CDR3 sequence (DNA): TGCGCCAGCAGCCTTGCAACAGGGACCCCCACTGAAGCTTTCTTT. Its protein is CASSLATGTPTEAFF.

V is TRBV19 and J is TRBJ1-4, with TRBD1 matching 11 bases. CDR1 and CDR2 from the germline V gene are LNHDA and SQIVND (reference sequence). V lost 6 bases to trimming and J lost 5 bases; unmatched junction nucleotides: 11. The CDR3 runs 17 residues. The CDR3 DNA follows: TGTGCCAGTAGGGACAGGGGGCGCGATGGTGGAAATGAAAAACTGTTTTTT. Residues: CASRDRGRDGGNEKLFF.

The chain's CDR3 is CASSLGASGNQETQYF. As DNA, the CDR3 is TGCGCCAGCAGCTTGGGGGCTAGCGGAAATCAAGAGACCCAGTACTTC. This chain uses TRBV5-1 with TRBJ2-5, with TRBD2 matching over 7 bases. Trimming took 0 bases from V and 2 from J; bases not matched to a gene: 7. CDR1 and CDR2 (germline): SGHRS, YFSETQ. CDR3 length equals 16 residues.

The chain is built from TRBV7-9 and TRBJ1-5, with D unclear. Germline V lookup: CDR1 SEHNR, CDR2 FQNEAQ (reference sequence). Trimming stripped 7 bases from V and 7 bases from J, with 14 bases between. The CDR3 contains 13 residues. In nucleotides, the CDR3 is TGTGCCAGCACCAAGGACGCGGGGCAGCCCCAGCATTTT. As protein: CASTKDAGQPQHF.

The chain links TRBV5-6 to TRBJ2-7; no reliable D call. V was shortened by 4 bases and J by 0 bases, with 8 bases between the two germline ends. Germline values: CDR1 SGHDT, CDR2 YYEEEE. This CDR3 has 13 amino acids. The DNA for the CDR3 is TGTGCCAGCAGCCCGGGCCTCTCCTACGAGCAGTACTTC. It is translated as CASSPGLSYEQYF. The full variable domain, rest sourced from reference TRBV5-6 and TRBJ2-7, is DAGVTQSPTHLIKTRGQQVTLRCSPKSGHDTVSWYQQALGQGPQFIFQYYEEEERQRGNFPDRFSGHQFPNYSSELNVNALLLGDSALYLCASSPGLSYEQYFGPGTRLTVT.

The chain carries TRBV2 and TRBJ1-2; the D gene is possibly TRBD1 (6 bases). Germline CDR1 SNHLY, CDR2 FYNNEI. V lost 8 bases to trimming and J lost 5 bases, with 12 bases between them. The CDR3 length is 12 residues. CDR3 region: CASSTGAYGYTF. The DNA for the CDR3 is TGTGCCAGCTCAACGGGGGCGTATGGCTACACCTTC.

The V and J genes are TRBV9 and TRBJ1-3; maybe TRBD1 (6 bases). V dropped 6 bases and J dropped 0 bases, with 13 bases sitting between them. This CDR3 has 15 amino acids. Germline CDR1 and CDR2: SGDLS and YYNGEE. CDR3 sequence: CASNQGRLSGNTIYF. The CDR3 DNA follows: TGTGCCAGCAACCAGGGGAGGCTCTCTGGAAACACCATATATTTT.

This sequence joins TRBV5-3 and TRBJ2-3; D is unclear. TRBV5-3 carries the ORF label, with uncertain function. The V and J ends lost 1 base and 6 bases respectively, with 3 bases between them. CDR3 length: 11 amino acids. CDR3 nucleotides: TGTGCCAGAAGCTTGTCCGATACGCAGTATTTT. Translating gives CARSLSDTQYF.

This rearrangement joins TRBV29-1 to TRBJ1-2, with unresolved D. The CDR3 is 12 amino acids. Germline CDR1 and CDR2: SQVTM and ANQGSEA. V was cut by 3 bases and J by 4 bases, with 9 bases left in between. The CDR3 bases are TGCAGCGTTGACTTCAGTCCCTATGGCTACACCTTC. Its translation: CSVDFSPYGYTF.

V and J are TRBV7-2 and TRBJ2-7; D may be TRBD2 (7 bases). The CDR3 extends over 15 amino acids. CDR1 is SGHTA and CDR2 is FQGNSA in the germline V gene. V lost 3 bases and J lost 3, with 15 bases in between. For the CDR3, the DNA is TGTGCCAGCAGCTTTTTTAGGGGGGGACTCTACGAGCAGTACTTC. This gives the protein CASSFFRGGLYEQYF. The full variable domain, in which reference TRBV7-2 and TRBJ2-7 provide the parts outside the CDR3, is GAGVSQSPSNKVTEKGKDVELRCDPISGHTALYWYRQSLGQGLEFLIYFQGNSAPDKSGLPSDRFSAERTGGSVSTLTIQRTQQEDSAVYLCASSFFRGGLYEQYFGPGTRLTVT.

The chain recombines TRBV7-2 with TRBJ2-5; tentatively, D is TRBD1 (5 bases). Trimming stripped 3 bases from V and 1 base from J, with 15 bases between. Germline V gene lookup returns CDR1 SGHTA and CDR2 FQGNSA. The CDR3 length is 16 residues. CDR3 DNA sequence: TGTGCCAGCAGCTTCCTCCAAGACAGACGCCAAGAGACCCAGTACTTC. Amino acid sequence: CASSFLQDRRQETQYF.

Here the CDR3 reads CASSQDKGRGVGNTIYF. The CDR3 DNA reads TGTGCCAGCAGCCAAGATAAGGGCAGGGGGGTCGGAAACACCATATATTTT. The chain combines TRBV4-2 with TRBJ1-3, with 7 positions matching TRBD1. Germline assignment: CDR1 LGHNA and CDR2 YNFKEQ. J was trimmed by 4 bases and V by 0 bases; bases with no gene match: 9. CDR3 size: 17 residues.

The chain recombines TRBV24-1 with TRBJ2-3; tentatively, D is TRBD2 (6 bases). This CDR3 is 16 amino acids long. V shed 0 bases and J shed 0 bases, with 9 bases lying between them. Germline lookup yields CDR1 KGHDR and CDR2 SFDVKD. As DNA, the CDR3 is TGTGCCACCAGTGATTTGGGGACTCCTAGCACAGATACGCAGTATTTT. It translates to CATSDLGTPSTDTQYF.

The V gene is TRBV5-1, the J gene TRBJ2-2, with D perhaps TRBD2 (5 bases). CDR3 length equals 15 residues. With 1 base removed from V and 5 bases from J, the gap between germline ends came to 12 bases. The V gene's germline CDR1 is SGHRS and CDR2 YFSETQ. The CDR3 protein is CASSLILGGTGELFF. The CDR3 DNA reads TGCGCCAGCAGCTTGATTTTAGGCGGGACCGGGGAGCTGTTTTTT.

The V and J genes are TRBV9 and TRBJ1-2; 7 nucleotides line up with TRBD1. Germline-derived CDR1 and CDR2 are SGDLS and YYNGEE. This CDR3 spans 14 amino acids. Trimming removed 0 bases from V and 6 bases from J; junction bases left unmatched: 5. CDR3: CASSVGQGPNGYTF. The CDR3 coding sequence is TGTGCCAGCAGCGTAGGACAGGGACCCAATGGCTACACCTTC. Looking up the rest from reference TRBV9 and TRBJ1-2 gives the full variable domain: DSGVTQTPKHLITATGQRVTLRCSPRSGDLSVYWYQQSLDQGLQFLIQYYNGEERAKGNILERFSAQQFPDLHSELNLSSLELGDSALYFCASSVGQGPNGYTFGSGTRLTVV.

The CDR3 DNA reads as TGTGCCAGCAGTTTAGACAGTACCTTGTATGGCTACACCTTC. Its translation is CASSLDSTLYGYTF. The chain couples TRBV27 to TRBJ1-2, with a tentative D call TRBD1 (5 bases). CDR1 and CDR2 from the germline V gene are MNHEY and SMNVEV (reference sequence). The CDR3 loop spans 14 amino acids. V was trimmed by 2 bases and J by 5 bases, leaving 12 bases between them.

The CDR3 nucleotides read TGTGCCAGCAGTGACCGTCAGGGCCCCGGCGGAAACACCATATATTTT. Its protein product is CASSDRQGPGGNTIYF. This chain connects TRBV6-1 to TRBJ1-3, with D tentatively TRBD1 (5 bases). Germline values: CDR1 MNHNS, CDR2 SASEGT. Trimming stripped 3 bases from V and 4 bases from J, with 16 bases between. The CDR3 is made up of 16 amino acids.

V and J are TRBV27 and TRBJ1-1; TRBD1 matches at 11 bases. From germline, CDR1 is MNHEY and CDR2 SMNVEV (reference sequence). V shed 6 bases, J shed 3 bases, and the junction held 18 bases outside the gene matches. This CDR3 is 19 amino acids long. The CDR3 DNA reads TGTGCCAGCAGCATCCACCCTGGACAGGGGGCCCCCCGGGACACTGAAGCTTTCTTT. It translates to CASSIHPGQGAPRDTEAFF.

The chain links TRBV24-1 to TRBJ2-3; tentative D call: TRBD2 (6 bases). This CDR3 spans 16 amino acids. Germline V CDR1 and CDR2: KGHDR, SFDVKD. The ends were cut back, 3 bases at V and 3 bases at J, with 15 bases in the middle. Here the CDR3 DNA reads TGTGCCACCAGTGATCGGGGGAGCGTCCGGACAGATACGCAGTATTTT. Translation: CATSDRGSVRTDTQYF.

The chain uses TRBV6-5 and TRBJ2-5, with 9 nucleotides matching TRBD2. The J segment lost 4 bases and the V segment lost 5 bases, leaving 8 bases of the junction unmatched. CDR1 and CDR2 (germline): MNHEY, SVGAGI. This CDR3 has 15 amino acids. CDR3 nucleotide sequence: TGTGCCAGCAGTCGTCTGGCGGGAGGGCGAGAGACCCAGTACTTC. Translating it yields CASSRLAGGRETQYF.

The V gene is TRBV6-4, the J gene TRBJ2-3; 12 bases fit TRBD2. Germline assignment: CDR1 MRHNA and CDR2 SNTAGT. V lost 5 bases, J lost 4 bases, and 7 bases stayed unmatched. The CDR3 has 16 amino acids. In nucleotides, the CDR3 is TGTGCCAGCAGTCCCTCTAGCGGGGGGGCCCCAGATACGCAGTATTTT. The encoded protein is CASSPSSGGAPDTQYF.

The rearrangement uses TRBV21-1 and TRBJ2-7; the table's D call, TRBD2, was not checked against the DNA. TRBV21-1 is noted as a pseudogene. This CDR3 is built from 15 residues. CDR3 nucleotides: TGTGCCAGCAGCAAATTGGTACTCGGGGTCCCCGAGCAGTACTTC. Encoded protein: CASSKLVLGVPEQYF.